This TCR beta chain is from a study of a mutant IDH1 vaccine in newly diagnosed glioma. As to time point: week 5, during vaccination. Doses comprised 300 ug of mutant IDH1 20-mer peptide each, plus topical imiquimod. CDR1 is SEHNR, CDR2 FQNEAQ, per germline (reference sequence). V was pared by 1 base and J by 8 bases, with 12 bases between. The CDR3 spans 14 residues. Produced via immunoSEQ multiplex PCR; TCRdb's table is partial and in-frame only. This sample carries 40,000 or so clones, over 75% of them seen once, and the ten largest clones take over 1.5%. As regards this clone: Its target is not known.

The sequencing used PBMCs, collected from a glioma patient whose treatment included an IDH1 peptide vaccine. The chain is built from TRBV7-9 and TRBJ2-1, with D unclear. The clonotype originates from a man in his forties with glioma. The CDR3 region has the DNA TGTGCCAGCAGCTTAGATTCCAGTTTGGATGAGCAGTTCTTC. It is translated as CASSLDSSLDEQFF. The full variable domain, its missing parts supplied by reference TRBV7-9 and TRBJ2-1, is DTGVSQNPRHKITKRGQNVTFRCDPISEHNRLYWYRQTLGQGPEFLTYFQNEAQLEKSRLLSDRFSAERPKGSFSTLEIQRTEQGDSAMYLCASSLDSSLDEQFFGPGTRLTVL.